Listed below are T cell receptor beta chains from one sample, sequenced in a study of immune evolution from preneoplasia to lung adenocarcinoma. TCRdb's copy holds only in-frame clones and misses some; the assay was immunoSEQ multiplex PCR. The sample holds about 6,500 clones, over 65% seen once. Sequencing input: FFPE lung adenocarcinoma in situ tissue. Source of these receptors: a donor older than 65 with lung adenocarcinoma. The CDR3 runs from the conserved cysteine through the conserved F or W. The D gene is left open where the match is weak. Not all rows give a size; the values are once, few, many and, for expanded clones, a class.

d_gene	j_gene	v_gene	abundance	len	CDR3nt	CDR3aa
TRBD2	TRBJ2-7	TRBV4-1	-	18	TGCGCCAGCAGCCAAGTCCTTATTACTAGCGGAGCGACCTACGAGCAGTACTTC	CASSQVLITSGATYEQYF
TRBD1	TRBJ2-2	TRBV5-4	-	15	TGTGCCAGCAGCTACAACAGGGGCATCACCGGGGAGCTGTTTTTT	CASSYNRGITGELFF
-	TRBJ1-4	TRBV4-1	-	16	TGCGCCAGCAGCTTATCTTCAACTATAACTAATGAAAAACTGTTTTTT	CASSLSSTITNEKLFF
-	TRBJ1-5	TRBV6-1	-	14	TGTGCCAGCAGTTCGGACCGTGCTGAATCGGCCCAGCATTTT	CASSSDRAESAQHF
-	TRBJ2-2	TRBV5-1	once	16	TGCGCCAGCAGCTTGATCCGGAGTGCGAACACCGGGGAGCTGTTTTTT	CASSLIRSANTGELFF
TRBD2	TRBJ2-3	TRBV6-4	few	14	TGTGCCAGCAGTGAAGCGGGGGGCACAGATACGCAGTATTTT	CASSEAGGTDTQYF
-	TRBJ2-5	TRBV27	-	15	TGTGCCAGCAGTTTAATCGGGCAGGGGCAAGAGACCCAGTACTTC	CASSLIGQGQETQYF
TRBD1	TRBJ1-1	TRBV5-1	-	16	TGCGCCAGCAGCTGGGGGACAGCGACTCTGAACACTGAAGCTTTCTTT	CASSWGTATLNTEAFF
TRBD2	TRBJ2-3	TRBV5-1	-	16	TGCGCCAGCAGCTTGTTGGCTAGCGGGGGGGCGGATACGCAGTATTTT	CASSLLASGGADTQYF
TRBD1	TRBJ2-7	TRBV4-1	-	15	TGCGCCAGCAGCCAGGCACCGGGACAGGGAGACGAGCAGTACTTC	CASSQAPGQGDEQYF
-	TRBJ2-5	TRBV2	-	14	TGTGCCAGCAGACAGGAATACCTTCGGGAGACCCAGTACTTC	CASRQEYLRETQYF
TRBD2	TRBJ2-2	TRBV7-8	-	17	TGTGCCAGCACCACTCCGGGACTAGCCTGGAACACCGGGGAGCTGTTTTTT	CASTTPGLAWNTGELFF
-	TRBJ2-2	TRBV5-4	-	16	TGTGCCAGCAGCTTTGGGGGGGGCGTTAGCACCGGGGAGCTGTTTTTT	CASSFGGGVSTGELFF
-	TRBJ2-7	TRBV5-5	-	14	TGTGCCAGCAGCTTAACAGGGAAGACCTACGAGCAGTACTTC	CASSLTGKTYEQYF
TRBD2	TRBJ2-5	TRBV5-1	once	16	TGCGCCAGCAGCTTGGCCACGCAGCGGGGAGGGGAGACCCAGTACTTC	CASSLATQRGGETQYF
-	TRBJ1-1	TRBV28	-	13	TGTGCCAGCTTAAGGACTGTAAACACTGAAGCTTTCTTT	CASLRTVNTEAFF
-	TRBJ1-2	TRBV7-8	-	15	TGTGCCAGCAGCTTAGTAGATAGGGGATTTTATGGCTACACCTTC	CASSLVDRGFYGYTF
-	TRBJ2-2	TRBV7-2	-	13	TGTGCCAGCAGCTTTGGTGTAACCGGGGAGCTGTTTTTT	CASSFGVTGELFF
TRBD1	TRBJ1-2	TRBV11-2	-	13	TGTGCCAGCAGCTTAGCAGGGGGAGGTGGCTACACCTTC	CASSLAGGGGYTF
TRBD1	TRBJ1-2	TRBV5-4	-	15	TGTGCCAGCAGCGACTGGGACAGGCGCTCCGCCCCCCACACCTTC	CASSDWDRRSAPHTF
-	TRBJ1-1	TRBV11-2	-	12	TGTGCCAGCAGCTTAATTAAAGGGGGGGCTTTCTTT	CASSLIKGGAFF
TRBD1	TRBJ2-5	TRBV5-1	-	13	TGCGCCAGCAGCTTTGGACAGGAAGAGACCCAGTACTTC	CASSFGQEETQYF
-	TRBJ1-5	TRBV28	-	14	TGTGCCAGCAGCGGCCCTTATAGCAATCAGCCCCAGCATTTT	CASSGPYSNQPQHF
-	TRBJ1-2	TRBV30	-	11	TGTGCCTGGACGACGGCCTATGGCTACACCTTC	CAWTTAYGYTF
TRBD1	TRBJ1-2	TRBV28	-	15	TGTGCCAGCAGTTTATTTAGGGACAGGTACTATGGCTACACCTTC	CASSLFRDRYYGYTF